Sequencing of this T cell receptor beta chain was carried out in a study of blood T cell repertoires in COVID-19 (dated by TCRdb to the early 2020s). Turning to the overall study: Collaborator samples came from the United States, Italy and Spain and covered acute and convalescent phases of COVID-19. The material from the prospective study consisted of cDNA or gDNA derived from T cells, B-cell-depleted T cells, or PBMCs. Subjects who had been exposed to COVID-19, were actively infected with it, or had recovered from it provided the deeply sampled blood TCRbeta repertoires that made up the dataset. A freely available public database, intended as a resource for researchers studying the immune response to SARS-CoV-2, is where the repertoires were released. The samples were drawn from the first 160 participants of the ongoing ImmuneRACE study and from some 1,300 subjects provided by 6 global collaborators. Sample metadata almost always included a de-identified subject ID, COVID-19 status, age in years and sex. Where available, HLA class I and class II types were obtained from metadata supplied by the sample provider rather than from assay-based typing. Study-wide conclusions, independent of this receptor: Clinical and demographic metadata were provided uncurated, with the amount varying by source and participant.

Whole blood was collected in K2EDTA tubes by collaborating institutions according to the institutions' own protocols. For TCRbeta analysis, collaborators shipped samples in one of three forms: frozen whole blood, isolated PBMCs, or DNA extracted from either of those sample types. Including the terminal cysteine and phenylalanine, the CDR3 comprises 16 residues. Of the read, only the CDR3 DNA is kept; its 48 bases are in frame from base 1. The germline V gene (reference sequence) gives CDR1 as LGHDT and CDR2 as YNNKEL. Trimming costs V 1 base and J 5 bases, and their ends lie 16 bases apart. TCRbeta CDR3 regions were amplified from genomic DNA by means of the immunoSEQ Assay, a bias-controlled multiplex PCR. Concerning the study's data processing: The number of nucleated cells in each sample was estimated by amplification of reference gene primers within the assay. Sequence reads were collapsed and filtered to measure the absolute abundance of every unique TCRbeta CDR3 rearrangement. For each sample, productive Simpson clonality was calculated as the square root of Simpson's diversity index over productive rearrangements. TCRdb's version of the immuneACCESS table is confined to in-frame rearrangements and falls short of the full clone set. An unresolved V gene accounts for under half of the shortfall where checked; the remainder is of unknown origin. The V and J calls and clone size come from that table; D and trimming were worked out from the DNA. Counted in this sample were around 70,000 clones; around 89% of them appeared once. Less than 0.65% of the sample goes to the ten largest clones.

Notes on this clone: Its binding antigen is unknown. Within one base of it there is no much larger clone, and no base qualities were kept.

Specimen: peripheral blood. The rearrangement joined TRBV3-1 (or the pseudogene TRBV3-2) to TRBJ2-3, with TRBD2 as a weak D call on 7 bases. The clonotype was recovered from a man in his 60s with acute or convalescent COVID-19. CDR3 loop: CASSQVWGGHKDTQYF. The bases are TGTGCCAGCAGCCAAGTCTGGGGGGGACATAAAGATACGCAGTATTTT.